These T cell receptor beta chains were read from a single sample in a study of T cell responses to AZD1222 COVID-19 vaccine. The data were produced by immunoSEQ multiplex PCR, yet TCRdb's version contains in-frame clones alone and is incomplete. The data show more than 150,000 clones, with approximately 90% seen just once and 3% to 4% held by the top ten. The sample in question was peripheral blood, obtained 28 days after the second AZD1222 dose. These receptors all come from an adult who received the AZD1222 COVID-19 vaccine. CDR3s include the opening cysteine and the closing phenylalanine or tryptophan. Each record gives: D gene, V gene, J gene, clone size, CDR3 protein, CDR3 DNA. The D gene is left open where the match is weak. The listing skips clone size in some rows; elsewhere it reads once, few, many or a size class.

TRBD2	TRBV4-3	TRBJ2-7	NA	CASSQALGTTVYEQYF	TGCGCCAGCAGCCAAGCTCTGGGGACTACGGTCTACGAGCAGTACTTC
NA	TRBV15	TRBJ2-2	NA	CATSSHNTGELFF	TGTGCCACCAGCTCCCATAACACCGGGGAGCTGTTTTTT
TRBD1	TRBV19	TRBJ1-6	NA	CASSPTGFNSPLHF	TGTGCCAGTAGTCCGACAGGGTTTAATTCACCCCTCCACTTT
NA	TRBV27	TRBJ1-2	NA	CASSPVSGYTF	TGTGCCAGCAGTCCCGTAAGTGGCTACACCTTC
TRBD1	TRBV20-1	TRBJ2-7	NA	CSASWDRGEQYF	TGCAGTGCTAGTTGGGACAGGGGCGAGCAGTACTTC
NA	TRBV6-2/TRBV6-3	TRBJ2-7	once	CASSQRQAHSYEQYF	TGTGCCAGCAGTCAGCGACAGGCCCACTCCTACGAGCAGTACTTC
NA	TRBV18	TRBJ2-7	NA	CASSRNYEQYF	TGTGCCAGCTCACGCAACTACGAGCAGTACTTC
NA	TRBV7-9	TRBJ1-2	NA	CASSLSQGMGRENYGYTF	TGTGCCAGCAGCTTAAGCCAGGGAATGGGTAGAGAGAACTATGGCTACACCTTC
NA	TRBV28	TRBJ2-6	NA	CACRLGRTSGANVLTF	TGTGCCTGCCGACTGGGACGAACCTCTGGGGCCAACGTCCTGACTTTC
TRBD1	TRBV13	TRBJ1-4	NA	CASSTWTGGDEKLFF	TGTGCCAGCAGCACCTGGACAGGGGGCGACGAAAAACTGTTTTTT
NA	TRBV28	TRBJ1-1	once	CASSLGSLAFF	TGTGCCAGCAGTTTGGGTTCGTTGGCTTTCTTT
NA	TRBV24-1	TRBJ1-2	NA	CATSSGNYGYTF	TGTGCCACCAGTTCGGGTAACTATGGCTACACCTTC
TRBD2	TRBV4-1	TRBJ2-7	NA	CASSQSSGSSEQYF	TGCGCCAGCAGCCAAAGTAGCGGGAGCAGCGAGCAGTACTTC
NA	TRBV6-1	TRBJ1-5	NA	CASSEALRNQPQHF	TGTGCCAGCAGTGAAGCGCTCCGCAATCAGCCCCAGCATTTT
NA	TRBV5-4	TRBJ1-2	NA	CASSLMGSDGYGYTF	TGTGCCAGCAGCTTGATGGGGAGTGACGGCTATGGCTACACCTTC
NA	TRBV5-6	TRBJ1-2	once	CASSLGRNDYGYTF	TGTGCCAGCAGCTTGGGCAGAAATGACTATGGCTACACCTTC
NA	TRBV11-2	TRBJ1-1	NA	CASSLYLGAPEAFF	TGTGCCAGCAGCTTATATTTAGGGGCCCCTGAAGCTTTCTTT
TRBD2	TRBV30	TRBJ2-7	NA	CAWSVGTSGNEQYF	TGTGCCTGGAGTGTAGGGACTAGCGGCAACGAGCAGTACTTC
NA	TRBV4-1	TRBJ1-5	NA	CASSLGEGGLQPQHF	TGCGCCAGCAGCCTGGGGGAAGGGGGACTTCAGCCCCAGCATTTT
NA	TRBV6-5	TRBJ1-1	NA	CASTPPGAVITEAFF	TGTGCCAGCACCCCTCCAGGGGCAGTTATCACTGAAGCTTTCTTT
NA	TRBV11-3	TRBJ2-7	NA	CASSLAYEQYF	TGTGCCAGCAGCTTAGCCTACGAGCAGTACTTC
NA	TRBV6-5	TRBJ1-5	NA	CASSYSAVNQPQHF	TGTGCCAGCAGTTACTCGGCAGTCAATCAGCCCCAGCATTTT
TRBD2	TRBV6-5	TRBJ2-1	NA	CASSPASGRGNEQFF	TGTGCCAGCAGTCCCGCTAGCGGGAGAGGCAATGAGCAGTTCTTC
NA	TRBV29-1	TRBJ1-1	NA	CSVVGRGATEAFF	TGCAGCGTTGTCGGTCGGGGTGCGACTGAAGCTTTCTTT
NA	TRBV30	TRBJ1-1	NA	CAWSRQHNTEAFF	TGTGCCTGGAGCAGACAGCATAACACTGAAGCTTTCTTT
NA	TRBV6-4	TRBJ1-5	NA	CASRPEGYSNQPQHF	TGTGCCAGCAGGCCCGAGGGCTATAGCAATCAGCCCCAGCATTTT
NA	TRBV12-3/TRBV12-4	TRBJ1-1	NA	CASTVVMNTEAFF	TGTGCCAGCACGGTCGTCATGAACACTGAAGCTTTCTTT
NA	TRBV2	TRBJ1-2	NA	CASRSGSGLGGYTF	TGCGCCAGCAGGTCCGGTTCAGGGCTGGGGGGCTACACCTTC
NA	TRBV30	TRBJ1-5	few	CAWRKEGYSNQPQHF	TGTGCCTGGAGGAAGGAAGGGTATAGCAATCAGCCCCAGCATTTT
NA	TRBV19	TRBJ1-2	few	CATRAVTAPYGYTF	TGTGCCACCCGGGCGGTTACGGCCCCCTATGGCTACACCTTC
NA	TRBV20-1	TRBJ1-2	NA	CSVGNYGYTF	TGCAGTGTCGGAAACTATGGCTACACCTTC
NA	TRBV4-2	TRBJ2-1	NA	CASSQGGNEQFF	TGTGCCAGCAGCCAAGGCGGGAATGAGCAGTTCTTC
NA	TRBV30	TRBJ1-1	NA	CAWSAGGFAFF	TGTGCCTGGAGCGCGGGGGGTTTTGCTTTCTTT
NA	TRBV7-9	TRBJ1-6	NA	CASSFRDIGHFNSPLHF	TGTGCCAGCAGCTTTCGCGACATAGGACACTTTAATTCACCCCTCCACTTT
TRBD2	TRBV27	TRBJ2-5	NA	CASCAERGPSQTQYF	TGTGCCAGCTGCGCGGAGCGGGGACCCAGCCAGACCCAGTACTTC
NA	TRBV11-3	TRBJ1-4	once	CASSYPGVGEKLFF	TGTGCCAGCAGCTACCCAGGGGTTGGTGAAAAACTGTTTTTT
TRBD1	TRBV7-9	TRBJ1-1	NA	CASSSVGTDHRGEAFF	TGTGCCAGCAGCTCTGTCGGGACAGACCACAGGGGCGAAGCTTTCTTT
NA	TRBV2	TRBJ2-7	NA	CASSGAPGQSSYEQYF	TGTGCCAGCAGCGGGGCCCCCGGACAGTCCTCCTACGAGCAGTACTTC
NA	TRBV19	TRBJ1-2	NA	CATQSTSVYGYTF	TGTGCCACCCAATCGACATCCGTCTATGGCTACACCTTC
TRBD1	TRBV5-4	TRBJ1-6	NA	CASSLPGQGNSPLHF	TGTGCCAGCAGCTTACCGGGACAGGGTAATTCACCCCTCCACTTT
NA	TRBV24-1	TRBJ2-5	NA	CATAGRSLPYF	TGTGCCACCGCTGGCAGGTCTCTCCCTTACTTC
NA	TRBV7-2	TRBJ1-2	NA	CASSLGRTAGYTF	TGTGCCAGCAGCTTAGGACGGACAGCTGGCTACACCTTC
NA	TRBV2	TRBJ1-5	NA	CASSKQAGIAQPQHF	TGTGCCAGCAGTAAGCAGGCGGGTATTGCTCAGCCCCAGCATTTT